The clone carrying this T cell receptor beta chain was picked up a small number of times. The antigen remains unidentified. This CDR3 is built from 15 residues. V shed 0 bases and J shed 10 bases, with 18 bases lying between them. Per germline, CDR1 SEHNR and CDR2 FQNEAQ (reference sequence). The source of the sample is a study of CD8 T cells in ankylosing spondylitis. Study-level results: The study identified a TCR beta motif of fewer than 10 highly homologous variants that appeared characteristic of ankylosing spondylitis blood. Earlier authors reported some of these motif variants in reactive arthritis synovial fluid and blood.

The TCR beta libraries were generated through quantitative 5'-RACE incorporating molecular barcodes. TCRdb itself ran the 5' RACE reads through MiXCR, one entry per CDR3 protein. Among about 240,000 distinct CDR3 sequences, 8.6% were seen once, and the ten largest hold 6.8%. The V and J genes are TRBV7-9 and TRBJ1-1; D is possibly TRBD1 (6 bases). The sequencing sample was made of blood, either unsorted or a sorted T cell fraction (not recorded which). The receptor was isolated from a male donor with ankylosing spondylitis or in good health (not recorded which). CDR3 nucleotides: TGTGCCAGCAGCTTAGCCCCGGGGCGGGGGGGCGTAGCTTTCTTT. Protein product: CASSLAPGRGGVAFF.